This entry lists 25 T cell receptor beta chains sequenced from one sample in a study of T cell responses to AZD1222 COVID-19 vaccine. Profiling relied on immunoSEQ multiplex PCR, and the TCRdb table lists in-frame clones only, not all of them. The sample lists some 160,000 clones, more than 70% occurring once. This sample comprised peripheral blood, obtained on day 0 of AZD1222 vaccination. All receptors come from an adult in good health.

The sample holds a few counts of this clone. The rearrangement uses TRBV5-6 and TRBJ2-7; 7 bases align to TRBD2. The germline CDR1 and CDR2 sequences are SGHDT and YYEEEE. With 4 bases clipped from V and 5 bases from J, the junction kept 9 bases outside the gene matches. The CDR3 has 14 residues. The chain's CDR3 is CASSRSGRLDEQYF. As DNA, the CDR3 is TGTGCCAGCAGCCGGTCCGGGAGGCTGGACGAGCAGTACTTC.

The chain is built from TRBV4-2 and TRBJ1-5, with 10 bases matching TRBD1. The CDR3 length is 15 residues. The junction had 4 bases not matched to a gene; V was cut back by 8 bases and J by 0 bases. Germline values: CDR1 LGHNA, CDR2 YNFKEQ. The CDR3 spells CASGTGDFSNQPQHF. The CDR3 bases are TGTGCCAGCGGGACAGGGGATTTTAGCAATCAGCCCCAGCATTTT.

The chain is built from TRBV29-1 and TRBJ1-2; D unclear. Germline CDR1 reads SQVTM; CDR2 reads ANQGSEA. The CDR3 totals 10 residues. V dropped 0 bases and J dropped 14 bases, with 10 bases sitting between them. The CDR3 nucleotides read TGCAGCGTTGAAGACGTCACCTGGACCTTC. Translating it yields CSVEDVTWTF.

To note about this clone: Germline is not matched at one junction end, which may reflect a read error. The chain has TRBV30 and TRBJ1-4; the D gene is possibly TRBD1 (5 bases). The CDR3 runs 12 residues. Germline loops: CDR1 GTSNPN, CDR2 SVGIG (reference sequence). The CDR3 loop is CARRGPNEKLFF. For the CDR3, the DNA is TGTGCCCGGAGGGGCCCTAATGAAAAACTGTTTTTT.

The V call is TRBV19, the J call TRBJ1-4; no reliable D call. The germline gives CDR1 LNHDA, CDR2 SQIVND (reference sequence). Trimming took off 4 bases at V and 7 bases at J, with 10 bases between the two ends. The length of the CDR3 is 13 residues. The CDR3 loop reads CASSKLDPEKLFF. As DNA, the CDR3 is TGTGCCAGTAGTAAGTTAGACCCTGAAAAACTGTTTTTT.

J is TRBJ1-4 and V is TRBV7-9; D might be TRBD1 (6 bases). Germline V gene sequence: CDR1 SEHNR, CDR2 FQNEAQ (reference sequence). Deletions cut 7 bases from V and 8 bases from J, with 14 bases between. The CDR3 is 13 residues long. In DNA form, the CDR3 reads TGTGCCAGCACAAGGGGGGCCCAGGAAAAACTGTTTTTT. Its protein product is CASTRGAQEKLFF.

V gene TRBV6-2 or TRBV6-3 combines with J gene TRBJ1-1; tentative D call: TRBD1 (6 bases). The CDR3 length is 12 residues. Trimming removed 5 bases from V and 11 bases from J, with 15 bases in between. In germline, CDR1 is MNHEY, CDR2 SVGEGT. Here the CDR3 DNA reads TGTGCCAGCAGTCCACAGGGTATTTGGGCTTTCTTT. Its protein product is CASSPQGIWAFF.

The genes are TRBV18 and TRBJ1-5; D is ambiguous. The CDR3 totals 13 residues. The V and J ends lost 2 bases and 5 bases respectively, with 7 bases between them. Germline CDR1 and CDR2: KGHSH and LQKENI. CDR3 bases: TGTGCCAGCTCACCAGAGGAAGATCAGCCCCAGCATTTT. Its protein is CASSPEEDQPQHF.

The CDR3 nucleotides are TGTGCCAGCAGTTTGGGCATCTGGGAGAGAGGAAACACCATATATTTT. This sequence encodes CASSLGIWERGNTIYF. The rearrangement joins TRBV28 to TRBJ1-3, with D unclear. Trimming shortened V by 3 bases and J by 4 bases, and 16 bases separated the two germline ends. The CDR3 is 16 amino acids. From germline, CDR1 is MDHEN and CDR2 SYDVKM.

This chain's CDR3 is CASTHPAGEKLFF. As DNA, the CDR3 is TGTGCCAGCACCCACCCGGCTGGAGAAAAACTGTTTTTT. The V gene is TRBV6-5, the J gene TRBJ1-4; D is ambiguous. The CDR3 sequence is 13 residues long. Trimming pared 7 bases from V and 8 bases from J, leaving 14 bases between. Germline CDR1 and CDR2: MNHEY and SVGAGI.

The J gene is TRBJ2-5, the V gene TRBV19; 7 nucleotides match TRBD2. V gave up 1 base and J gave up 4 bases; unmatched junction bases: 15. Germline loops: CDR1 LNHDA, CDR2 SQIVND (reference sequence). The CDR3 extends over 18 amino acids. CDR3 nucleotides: TGTGCCAGTAGTATAGGGGTAGCGGGCCCGGAGCGTGGAGAGACCCAGTACTTC. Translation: CASSIGVAGPERGETQYF.

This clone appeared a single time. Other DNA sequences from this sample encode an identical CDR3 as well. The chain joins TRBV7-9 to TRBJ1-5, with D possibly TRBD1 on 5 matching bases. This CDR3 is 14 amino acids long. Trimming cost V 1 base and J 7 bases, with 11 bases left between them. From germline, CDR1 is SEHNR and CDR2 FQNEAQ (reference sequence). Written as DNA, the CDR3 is TGTGCCAGCAGCTTAGGGCAGGGTGGGCAGCCCCAGCATTTT. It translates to CASSLGQGGQPQHF.

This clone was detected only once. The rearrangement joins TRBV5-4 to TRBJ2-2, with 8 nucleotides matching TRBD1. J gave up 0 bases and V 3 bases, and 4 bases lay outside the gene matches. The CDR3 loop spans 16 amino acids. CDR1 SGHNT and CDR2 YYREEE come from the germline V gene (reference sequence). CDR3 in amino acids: CASSSDRAANTGELFF. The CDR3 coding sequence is TGTGCCAGCAGCTCGGACAGGGCGGCGAACACCGGGGAGCTGTTTTTT. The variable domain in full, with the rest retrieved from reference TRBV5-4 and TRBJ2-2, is ETGVTQSPTHLIKTRGQQVTLRCSSQSGHNTVSWYQQALGQGPQFIFQYYREEENGRGNFPPRFSGLQFPNYSSELNVNALELDDSALYLCASSSDRAANTGELFFGEGSRLTVL.

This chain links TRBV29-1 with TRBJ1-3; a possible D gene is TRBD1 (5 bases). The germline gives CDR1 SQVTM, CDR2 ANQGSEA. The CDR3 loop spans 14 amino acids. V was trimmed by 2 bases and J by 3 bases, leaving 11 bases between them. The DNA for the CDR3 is TGCAGCGTTGAATGGGACCTGGGTGGAAACACCATATATTTT. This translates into CSVEWDLGGNTIYF. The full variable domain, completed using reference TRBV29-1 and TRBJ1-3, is SAVISQKPSRDICQRGTSLTIQCQVDSQVTMMFWYRQQPGQSLTLIATANQGSEATYESGFVIDKFPISRPNLTFSTLTVSNMSPEDSSIYLCSVEWDLGGNTIYFGEGSWLTVV.

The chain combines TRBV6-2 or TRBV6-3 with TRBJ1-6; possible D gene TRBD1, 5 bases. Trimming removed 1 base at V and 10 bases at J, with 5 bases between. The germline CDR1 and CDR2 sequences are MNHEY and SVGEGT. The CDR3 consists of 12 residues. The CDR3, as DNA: TGTGCCAGCAGTTACTGGGGGTCACCCCTCCACTTT. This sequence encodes CASSYWGSPLHF.

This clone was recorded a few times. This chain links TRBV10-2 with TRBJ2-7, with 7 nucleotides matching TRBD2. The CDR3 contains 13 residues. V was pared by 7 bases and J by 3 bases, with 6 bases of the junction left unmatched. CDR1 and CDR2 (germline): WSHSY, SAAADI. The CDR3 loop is CASTGLERYEQYF. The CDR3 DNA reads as TGCGCCAGCACTGGACTAGAGCGCTACGAGCAGTACTTC.

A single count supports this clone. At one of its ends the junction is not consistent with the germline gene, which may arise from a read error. This CDR3 is CASSDSPRGQQPQHF. Written as DNA, the CDR3 is TGTGCCAGCAGTGACTCCCCCAGGGGGCAGCAGCCCCAGCATTTT. V is TRBV6-5 and J is TRBJ1-5; 8 positions agree with TRBD1. CDR1 and CDR2 (germline): MNHEY, SVGAGI. This CDR3 spans 15 amino acids.

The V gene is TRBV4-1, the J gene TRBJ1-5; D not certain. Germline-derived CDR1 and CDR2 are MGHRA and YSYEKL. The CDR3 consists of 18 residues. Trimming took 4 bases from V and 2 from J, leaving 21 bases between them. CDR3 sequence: CASSPRGSGNEGNQPQHF. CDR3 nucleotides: TGCGCCAGCAGCCCTCGAGGGTCAGGTAATGAGGGCAATCAGCCCCAGCATTTT.

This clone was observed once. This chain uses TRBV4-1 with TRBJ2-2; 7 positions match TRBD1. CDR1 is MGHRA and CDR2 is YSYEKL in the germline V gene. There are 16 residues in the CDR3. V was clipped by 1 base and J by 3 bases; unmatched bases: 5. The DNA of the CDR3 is TGCGCCAGCAGCCAAGCGAGGGACAGTTACACCGGGGAGCTGTTTTTT. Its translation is CASSQARDSYTGELFF.

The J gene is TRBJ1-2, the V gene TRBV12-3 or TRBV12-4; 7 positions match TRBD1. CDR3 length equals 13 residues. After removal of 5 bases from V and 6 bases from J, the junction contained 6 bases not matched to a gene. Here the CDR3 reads CASSAGGGDGYTF. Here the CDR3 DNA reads TGTGCCAGCAGTGCGGGAGGGGGCGATGGCTACACCTTC.

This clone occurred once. The CDR3 bases are TGTGCCAGCAGTTTTACAGGGGTCGAGCAGTACTTC. Encoded protein: CASSFTGVEQYF. The V and J genes are TRBV28 and TRBJ2-7; TRBD1 agrees at 7 bases. CDR1 and CDR2 (germline): MDHEN, SYDVKM. The CDR3 has 12 amino acids. With V trimmed by 3 bases and J by 6 bases, 2 bases remained unmatched.

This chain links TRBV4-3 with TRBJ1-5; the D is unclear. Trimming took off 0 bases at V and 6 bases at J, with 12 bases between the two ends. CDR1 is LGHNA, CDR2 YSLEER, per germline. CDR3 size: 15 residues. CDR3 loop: CASSQEAGPGQPQHF. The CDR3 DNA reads TGCGCCAGCAGCCAAGAAGCCGGGCCGGGTCAGCCCCAGCATTTT.

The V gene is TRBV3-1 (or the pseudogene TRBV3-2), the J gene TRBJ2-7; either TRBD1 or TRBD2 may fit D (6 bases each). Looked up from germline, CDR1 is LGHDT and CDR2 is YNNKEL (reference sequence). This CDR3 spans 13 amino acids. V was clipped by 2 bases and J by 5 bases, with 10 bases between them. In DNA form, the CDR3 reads TGTGCCAGCAGCCAAAGGGGGGTCCACGAGCAGTACTTC. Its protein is CASSQRGVHEQYF.

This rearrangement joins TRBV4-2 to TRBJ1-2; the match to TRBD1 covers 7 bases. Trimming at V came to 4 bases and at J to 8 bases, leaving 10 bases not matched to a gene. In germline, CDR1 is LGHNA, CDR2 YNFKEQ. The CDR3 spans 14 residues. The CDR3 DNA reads TGTGCCAGCAGCCCCCGACAGGGAGGGTGGGGCTACACCTTC. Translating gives CASSPRQGGWGYTF.

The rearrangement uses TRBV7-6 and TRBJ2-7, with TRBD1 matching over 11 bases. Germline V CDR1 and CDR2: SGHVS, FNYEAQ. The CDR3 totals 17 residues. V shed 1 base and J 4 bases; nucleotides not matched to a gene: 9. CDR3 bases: TGTGCCAGCAGCTTAGTCGGACAGGGGGCGGTCGGATACGAGCAGTACTTC. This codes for CASSLVGQGAVGYEQYF.